Below, 5 T cell receptor beta chains from the same sample are listed, as sequenced in a study of blood T cell repertoires in COVID-19. The protocol was immunoSEQ multiplex PCR, while the TCRdb copy is restricted to in-frame clones and leaves out a portion. The sample carries about 16,000 clones, roughly 81% recorded once. The specimen was peripheral blood. The receptors stem from a man in his sixties with acute or convalescent COVID-19.

The V gene is TRBV24-1, the J gene TRBJ2-1; D unclear. Germline CDR1 reads KGHDR; CDR2 reads SFDVKD. This CDR3 is 14 amino acids long. V lost 5 bases and J lost 4, with 11 bases in between. CDR3: CATSASTVYNEQFF. For the CDR3, the DNA is TGTGCCACCAGTGCCTCCACTGTATACAATGAGCAGTTCTTC.

The chain carries TRBV2 and TRBJ1-4; 9 nucleotides agree with TRBD1. The CDR3 extends over 14 amino acids. Trimming removed 6 bases from V and 6 bases from J; junction bases left unmatched: 5. The germline V gene has CDR1 SNHLY and CDR2 FYNNEI. CDR3 DNA: TGTGCCAGCAGCCAACAGGGGGCGGATGAAAAACTGTTTTTT. Amino acids: CASSQQGADEKLFF.

This chain links TRBV6-6 with TRBJ2-1; TRBD2 aligns across 7 bases. Germline values: CDR1 MNHNY, CDR2 SVGAGI (reference sequence). This CDR3 spans 14 amino acids. V lost 6 bases, J lost 4 bases, and 6 bases stayed unmatched. Here the CDR3 reads CASSRLADYNEQFF. Written as DNA, the CDR3 is TGTGCCAGCAGCAGGCTAGCGGATTACAATGAGCAGTTCTTC.

The J gene is TRBJ1-4, the V gene TRBV9; 9 nucleotides line up with TRBD1. The J segment lost 4 bases and the V segment lost 2 bases, leaving 3 bases of the junction unmatched. CDR3 length: 15 residues. Looked up from germline, CDR1 is SGDLS and CDR2 is YYNGEE. CDR3 amino acids: CASSVGTGINEKLFF. Here the CDR3 DNA reads TGTGCCAGCAGCGTCGGGACAGGGATTAATGAAAAACTGTTTTTT.

The chain combines TRBV10-3 with TRBJ2-7; 9 bases match TRBD2. The germline V gene encodes CDR1 ENHRY and CDR2 SYGVKD. The CDR3 has 11 residues. V lost 10 bases to trimming and J lost 2 bases; unmatched junction nucleotides: 0. The CDR3 DNA sequence: TGTGCCACTAGCGGGGCCTACGAGCAGTACTTC. It is translated as CATSGAYEQYF.